The 5 T cell receptor beta chains presented below share a single source sample, sequenced in a study of T-cell memory formation after mild COVID-19. TCRdb analysed the 5' RACE reads with MiXCR anew, one entry per CDR3 protein. The sample has about 140,000 distinct CDR3 sequences, roughly 14% seen once. Sequences were obtained from PBMCs or a T cell subset sorted from them (not recorded which). The receptors were gathered from an adult woman who had mild COVID-19 (a few samples of this study predate the infection). Cell type and time point are not known.

This clonotype has just a few counts. The J gene is TRBJ1-6, the V gene TRBV6-5; D may be TRBD1 (6 bases). Germline CDR1 and CDR2: MNHEY and SVGAGI. This CDR3 has 15 amino acids. V was pared by 6 bases and J by 9 bases, with 18 bases between. The CDR3 nucleotides are TGTGCCAGCAGCATGGGGGGCAGATCGTTTTCACCCCTCCACTTT. Amino acids: CASSMGGRSFSPLHF.

The gene calls are TRBV18 and TRBJ2-7, with 11 bases matching TRBD2. This CDR3 is 16 amino acids long. Germline trimming cut 3 bases from V and 0 bases from J; bases unmatched to any gene: 4. Germline V gene lookup returns CDR1 KGHSH and CDR2 LQKENI. The CDR3 is CASSPWTSGHSYEQYF. DNA of the CDR3: TGTGCCAGCTCACCCTGGACTAGCGGGCACTCCTACGAGCAGTACTTC.

Many counts were recorded for this clonotype. The chain employs TRBV7-9 and TRBJ1-1, with no clear D. CDR1 and CDR2 from the germline V gene are SEHNR and FQNEAQ (reference sequence). The CDR3 consists of 12 residues. V lost 3 bases to trimming and J lost 2 bases, with 4 bases between them. CDR3 in DNA: TGTGCCAGCAGCTTTGGTAACACTGAAGCTTTCTTT. This gives the protein CASSFGNTEAFF.

This clonotype was seen a handful of times. This chain uses TRBV27 with TRBJ2-7, with 8 bases lining up with TRBD1. This CDR3 has 13 amino acids. V shed 2 bases, J shed 5 bases, and the junction held 2 bases outside the gene matches. Germline-derived CDR1 and CDR2 are MNHEY and SMNVEV (reference sequence). CDR3 in amino acids: CASSLVRGHEQYF. The DNA of the CDR3 is TGTGCCAGCAGTTTAGTCAGGGGGCACGAGCAGTACTTC.

V gene TRBV29-1 combines with J gene TRBJ2-7; 8 bases agree with TRBD1. This CDR3 has 13 amino acids. CDR1 SQVTM and CDR2 ANQGSEA come from the germline V gene. Trimming took 3 bases from V and 3 from J; bases not matched to a gene: 4. In DNA form, the CDR3 reads TGCAGCGTTGATTCAGGGGGCTACTACGAGCAGTACTTC. This sequence encodes CSVDSGGYYEQYF.